A single sample gave rise to the 25 T cell receptor beta chains below, sequenced in a study of T cell responses to AZD1222 COVID-19 vaccine. The assay was immunoSEQ multiplex PCR, and TCRdb's table has in-frame clones only and misses some. The data contain fewer than 150,000 clones, roughly 90% of them singletons. Material: peripheral blood, obtained on day 0 of AZD1222 vaccination. These receptors all come from an adult in good health.

The chain links TRBV4-3 to TRBJ1-1; D remains ambiguous. CDR1 and CDR2 (germline): LGHNA, YSLEER. The CDR3 runs 14 residues. V was cut by 4 bases and J by 3 bases, with 12 bases left in between. CDR3 residues: CASSLYGLDTEAFF. The CDR3 bases are TGCGCCAGCAGCCTATACGGTTTGGACACTGAAGCTTTCTTT.

The genes are TRBV9 and TRBJ2-7, with 7 bases aligning to TRBD1. The CDR3 is 16 residues long. Germline V gene data show CDR1 as SGDLS and CDR2 as YYNGEE. The V segment lost 4 bases and the J segment 0 bases; nucleotides outside the gene matches: 10. This CDR3 reads CASSTRPGQSSYEQYF. DNA of the CDR3: TGTGCCAGCAGCACCCGACCGGGACAGAGCTCCTACGAGCAGTACTTC. Full variable domain (rest looked up from reference TRBV9 and TRBJ2-7): DSGVTQTPKHLITATGQRVTLRCSPRSGDLSVYWYQQSLDQGLQFLIQYYNGEERAKGNILERFSAQQFPDLHSELNLSSLELGDSALYFCASSTRPGQSSYEQYFGPGTRLTVT.

The chain uses TRBV6-2 or TRBV6-3 and TRBJ2-7, with 8 bases matching TRBD2. Trimming removed 6 bases from V and 4 bases from J; junction bases left unmatched: 8. Germline V gene sequence: CDR1 MNHEY, CDR2 SVGEGT. This CDR3 has 14 amino acids. CDR3 DNA sequence: TGTGCCAGCAGCCCACGGGAGGGATTATACGAGCAGTACTTC. Amino acid sequence: CASSPREGLYEQYF.

The genes are TRBV18 and TRBJ2-7; 7 bases are shared with TRBD2. Germline values: CDR1 KGHSH, CDR2 LQKENI. V lost 4 bases to trimming and J lost 0 bases; unmatched junction nucleotides: 3. The CDR3 has 14 amino acids. The CDR3 loop is CASSRRESSYEQYF. DNA for the CDR3: TGTGCCAGCTCACGGCGGGAGAGCTCCTACGAGCAGTACTTC.

The gene calls are TRBV28 and TRBJ1-5; D is uncertain. V lost 8 bases and J 5 bases, leaving 13 bases between the germline ends. This CDR3 comprises 13 residues. Per germline, CDR1 MDHEN and CDR2 SYDVKM. The CDR3 sequence: CASHFQGYQPQHF. CDR3 DNA sequence: TGTGCCAGCCATTTCCAAGGGTATCAGCCCCAGCATTTT.

V and J are TRBV7-9 and TRBJ1-1; D is perhaps TRBD1 (5 bases). Trimming left V 4 bases short and J 2 bases short, with 14 bases between. Germline V gene sequence: CDR1 SEHNR, CDR2 FQNEAQ (reference sequence). The CDR3 spans 15 residues. The chain's CDR3 is CASSSVPGLNTEAFF. CDR3 nucleotide sequence: TGTGCCAGCAGCTCCGTACCGGGGCTCAACACTGAAGCTTTCTTT.

The CDR3 DNA follows: TGTGCCAGCAGCCAGAACGGGTATGGCTACACCTTC. It translates to CASSQNGYGYTF. The chain is built from TRBV3-1 (or the pseudogene TRBV3-2) and TRBJ1-2; no clear D. This CDR3 has 12 amino acids. Germline loops: CDR1 LGHDT, CDR2 YNNKEL (reference sequence). The V end lost 3 bases, the J end lost 5 bases, and 7 bases lay between the germline ends.

This clone showed up just once. The chain uses TRBV2 and TRBJ1-3; the D is unclear. CDR3 length equals 15 residues. Germline V lookup: CDR1 SNHLY, CDR2 FYNNEI. Trimming removed 2 bases at V and 2 bases at J, with 10 bases between. In DNA form, the CDR3 reads TGTGCCAGCAGTGAAAGGCCCATCCCTGGAAACACCATATATTTT. Translation: CASSERPIPGNTIYF.

This chain connects TRBV29-1 to TRBJ2-7; TRBD2 matches 7 bases. Looked up from germline, CDR1 is SQVTM and CDR2 is ANQGSEA. The trim removed 8 bases at V and 2 bases at J, leaving 12 bases unmatched. The CDR3 is made up of 14 amino acids. CDR3 residues: CSCEAGVWPYEQYF. CDR3 sequence (DNA): TGCAGCTGCGAGGCGGGAGTGTGGCCCTACGAGCAGTACTTC.

V is TRBV27 and J is TRBJ2-4; D remains ambiguous. CDR1 and CDR2 from the germline V gene are MNHEY and SMNVEV (reference sequence). The CDR3 length is 16 residues. V gave up 6 bases and J gave up 4 bases, with 19 bases separating them. The CDR3 region is CASSQWAGKQKNIQYF. For the CDR3, the DNA is TGTGCCAGCAGCCAATGGGCAGGCAAACAAAAAAACATTCAGTACTTC.

The rearrangement links TRBV5-1 to TRBJ2-7; D ambiguous. V was shortened by 4 bases and J by 6 bases, with 8 bases between the two germline ends. The V gene's germline CDR1 is SGHRS and CDR2 YFSETQ. The CDR3 runs to 11 residues. Here the CDR3 DNA reads TGCGCCAGCAGCCAGGAACGCGAGCAGTACTTC. Protein: CASSQEREQYF.

V is TRBV5-8 and J is TRBJ2-5; TRBD2 agrees at 11 bases. V gave up 4 bases and J gave up 1 base; unmatched junction bases: 12. Germline assignment: CDR1 SGHTS and CDR2 YDEGEE. CDR3 length: 18 residues. The CDR3 nucleotides read TGTGCCAGCAGCCCGGGGGGGAGTCTAGCGGGAGGCCAAGAGACCCAGTACTTC. Its protein is CASSPGGSLAGGQETQYF.

The gene calls are TRBV6-5 and TRBJ1-1; 10 positions agree with TRBD1. This CDR3 is built from 12 residues. The germline gives CDR1 MNHEY, CDR2 SVGAGI. Germline trimming cut 4 bases from V and 11 bases from J; bases unmatched to any gene: 4. Here the CDR3 DNA reads TGTGCCAGCAGTTCAGGGACAGGGGCCGCTTTCTTT. This translates into CASSSGTGAAFF.

J is TRBJ2-1 and V is TRBV12-5; D gene ambiguous. The V gene lost 6 bases and the J gene lost 7 bases, with 13 bases spanning the gap. CDR1 is LGHNT and CDR2 is FRNRAP in the germline V gene. The CDR3 runs 13 residues. This CDR3 is CASGLSGGNEQFF. The CDR3 region has the DNA TGTGCTAGTGGCCTCTCAGGCGGAAATGAGCAGTTCTTC.

This chain joins TRBV9 and TRBJ1-6; TRBD1 matches 9 bases. Trimming removed 1 base from V and 9 bases from J; junction bases left unmatched: 5. This CDR3 spans 15 amino acids. Germline CDR1 is SGDLS and CDR2 is YYNGEE. The CDR3 loop reads CASSVTGGRGSPLHF. The CDR3 coding sequence is TGTGCCAGCAGCGTAACAGGGGGCCGGGGTTCACCCCTCCACTTT.

This chain uses TRBV18 with TRBJ2-7; no clear D gene. With 1 base removed from V and 0 bases from J, the gap between germline ends came to 10 bases. Germline CDR1 and CDR2: KGHSH and LQKENI. The CDR3 spans 15 residues. CDR3 bases: TGTGCCAGCTCACCACGGCAGGTCGACTCCTACGAGCAGTACTTC. This encodes CASSPRQVDSYEQYF.

V is TRBV2 and J is TRBJ1-2, with D possibly matching TRBD1 (5 bases). This CDR3 contains 14 residues. Germline V gives CDR1 SNHLY, CDR2 FYNNEI. V lost 6 bases, J lost 4 bases, and 15 bases lay in between. The CDR3 region is CASRGGTGVYGYTF. The CDR3, as DNA: TGTGCCAGCAGGGGAGGGACGGGAGTCTATGGCTACACCTTC.

The chain couples TRBV7-6 to TRBJ2-5; D is possibly TRBD1 (6 bases). Germline V gene lookup returns CDR1 SGHVS and CDR2 FNYEAQ. V dropped 3 bases and J dropped 5 bases, with 13 bases sitting between them. This CDR3 has 14 amino acids. The CDR3 DNA is TGTGCCAGCAGCTTGACAGGTGGGAAGGAGACCCAGTACTTC. Translation: CASSLTGGKETQYF.

The rearrangement links TRBV4-3 to TRBJ2-3, with 9 positions matching TRBD2. The germline V gene has CDR1 LGHNA and CDR2 YSLEER. This CDR3 region has 17 residues. Trimming took 2 bases from V and 6 from J; bases not matched to a gene: 12. In DNA form, the CDR3 reads TGCGCCAGCAGCCAACAAAATAGCGGGGGAGCTCTGGATACGCAGTATTTT. Translation gives CASSQQNSGGALDTQYF.

The CDR3 DNA sequence: TGTGCCACCAGTGACCGGCGGGACAGAGGAAACACCATATATTTT. Encoded protein: CATSDRRDRGNTIYF. This rearrangement joins TRBV24-1 to TRBJ1-3; the match to TRBD1 covers 7 bases. Trimming at V came to 4 bases and at J to 4 bases, leaving 6 bases not matched to a gene. Germline CDR1 is KGHDR and CDR2 is SFDVKD. The CDR3 totals 15 residues.

V gene TRBV4-1 combines with J gene TRBJ2-7, with D possibly being TRBD2 (6 bases). Trimming left V 0 bases short and J 3 bases short, with 15 bases between. The germline V gene encodes CDR1 MGHRA and CDR2 YSYEKL. This CDR3 has 16 residues. The CDR3 here is CASSQDPGAASYEQYF. CDR3 sequence (DNA): TGCGCCAGCAGCCAAGATCCGGGAGCGGCTAGCTACGAGCAGTACTTC.

The V and J genes are TRBV30 and TRBJ1-2; D uncertain. The CDR3 sequence is 14 residues long. Per germline, CDR1 GTSNPN and CDR2 SVGIG (reference sequence). Between the trimmed V and J ends, which lost 3 bases and 4 bases, there was a span of 15 bases. CDR3 sequence: CAWRVDNGPYGYTF. CDR3 bases: TGTGCCTGGAGGGTCGACAATGGCCCCTATGGCTACACCTTC.

The chain has TRBV5-8 and TRBJ1-2; D remains ambiguous. Germline V gene lookup returns CDR1 SGHTS and CDR2 YDEGEE. The CDR3 runs to 14 residues. V was pared by 0 bases and J by 8 bases, with 14 bases between. The DNA for the CDR3 is TGTGCCAGCAGCTTGGCCGCCTCCTCGATCGGCTACACCTTC. It codes for CASSLAASSIGYTF. The full variable domain, completed using reference TRBV5-8 and TRBJ1-2, is EAGVTQSPTHLIKTRGQQATLRCSPISGHTSVYWYQQALGLGLQFLLWYDEGEERNRGNFPPRFSGRQFPNYSSELNVNALELEDSALYLCASSLAASSIGYTFGSGTRLTVV.

Only a few counts were recorded for this clone. CDR3 coding DNA: TGTGCCAGCAGCTTAGGAACGAGGGCGGACACTGAAGCTTTCTTT. It specifies CASSLGTRADTEAFF. The genes are TRBV11-2 and TRBJ1-1; D is ambiguous. This CDR3 has 15 residues. Deletions cut 1 base from V and 3 bases from J, with 12 bases between. Germline V gene sequence: CDR1 SGHAT, CDR2 FQNNGV.

V is TRBV28 and J is TRBJ1-6, with TRBD1 matching over 7 bases. This CDR3 comprises 16 residues. Germline values: CDR1 MDHEN, CDR2 SYDVKM. J was trimmed by 6 bases and V by 5 bases; bases with no gene match: 10. The CDR3 DNA reads as TGTGCCAGCAGTCCGTCGACAGGGAGGGGTAATTCACCCCTCCACTTT. Translating it yields CASSPSTGRGNSPLHF.